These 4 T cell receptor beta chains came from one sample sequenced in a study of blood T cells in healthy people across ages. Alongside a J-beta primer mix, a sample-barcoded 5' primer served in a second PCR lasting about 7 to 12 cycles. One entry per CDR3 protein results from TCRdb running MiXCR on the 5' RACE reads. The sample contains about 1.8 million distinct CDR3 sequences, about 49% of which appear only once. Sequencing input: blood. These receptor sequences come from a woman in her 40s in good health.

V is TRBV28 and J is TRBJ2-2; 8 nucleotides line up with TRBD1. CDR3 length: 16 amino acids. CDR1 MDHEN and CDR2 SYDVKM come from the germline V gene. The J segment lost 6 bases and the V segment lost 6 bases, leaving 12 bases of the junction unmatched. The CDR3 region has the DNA TGTGCCAGCAGAACAAATGACAGGGGTCGGTCCGGGGAGCTGTTTTTT. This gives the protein CASRTNDRGRSGELFF.

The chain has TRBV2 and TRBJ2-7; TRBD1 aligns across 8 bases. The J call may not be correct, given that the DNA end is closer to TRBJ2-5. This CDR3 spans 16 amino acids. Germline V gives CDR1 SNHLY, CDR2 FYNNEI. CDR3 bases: TGTGCCAGCAGTGAAGAGGGGACAGGCCTTGGGGAGACCCAGTACTTC. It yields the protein CASSEEGTGLGETQYF.

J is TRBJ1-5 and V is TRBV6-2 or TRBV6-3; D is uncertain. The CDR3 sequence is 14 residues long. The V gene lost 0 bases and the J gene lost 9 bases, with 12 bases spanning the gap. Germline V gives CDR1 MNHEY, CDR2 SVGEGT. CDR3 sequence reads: CASSYSTSHAPQHF. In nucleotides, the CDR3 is TGTGCCAGCAGTTACTCGACCAGTCATGCGCCCCAGCATTTT.

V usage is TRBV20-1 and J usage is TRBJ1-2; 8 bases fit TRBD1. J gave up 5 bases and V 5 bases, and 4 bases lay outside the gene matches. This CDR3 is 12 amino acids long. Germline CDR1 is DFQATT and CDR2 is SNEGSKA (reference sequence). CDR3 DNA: TGCAGTGCTGGTCAGGGGGCGTATGGCTACACCTTC. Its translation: CSAGQGAYGYTF.